This TCR beta chain derives from a study of T cell responses to AZD1222 COVID-19 vaccine. As for the study in general: Pooling was applied to second doses at about 4 or about 12 weeks.

The study, taken as a whole, reports: Baseline seropositivity occurred in only a handful of AZD1222 recipients. Spike was spanned by vaccine-associated CD4 TCRs, which were dominant at 160-218 and 743-854.

Worth noting for this clone: What it binds is unknown.

Here immunoSEQ multiplex PCR was the method, and the copy in TCRdb shows in-frame clones only, minus some. The data contain 90,000 to 150,000 clones, roughly 87% of them singletons. The sequences come from peripheral blood, collected on day 0 of AZD1222 vaccination. The TCR sequence derives from an adult in good health.

The CDR3 spells CASKGRLNEKLFF. In DNA, the CDR3 is TGTGCCAGCAAGGGTCGCCTTAATGAAAAACTGTTTTTT. The V call is TRBV2, the J call TRBJ1-4, with D unclear. This CDR3 spans 13 amino acids. Per the germline V gene, CDR1 is SNHLY and CDR2 is FYNNEI. V was trimmed by 7 bases and J by 4 bases, leaving 10 bases between them.